Presented here are 14 T cell receptor beta chains from one specimen sequenced in a study of siplizumab effects on memory and regulatory T cells. The table came from immunoSEQ multiplex PCR; TCRdb's copy has only in-frame clones and leaves some out. The profile shows some 97,000 clones, about 90% of them singletons. Sequencing was done on a sample of Tregs sorted from blood. These receptors came from a human donor in good health.

CDR3 coding DNA: TGTGCCAGCAGCTTAGCGGAAGGGTACAATGAGCAGTTCTTC. This sequence encodes CASSLAEGYNEQFF. The rearrangement uses TRBV7-9 and TRBJ2-1, with D unclear. V lost 0 bases, J lost 4 bases, and 7 bases lay in between. The CDR3 consists of 14 residues. Germline V gene data show CDR1 as SEHNR and CDR2 as FQNEAQ (reference sequence).

V gene TRBV7-9 combines with J gene TRBJ2-3, with 7 bases that match TRBD2. The V gene's germline CDR1 is SEHNR and CDR2 FQNEAQ (reference sequence). V gave up 9 bases and J gave up 2 bases; unmatched junction bases: 8. This CDR3 spans 14 amino acids. CDR3 nucleotide sequence: TGTGCCAGTCGTCCGGGGACTACCACAGATACGCAGTATTTT. This codes for CASRPGTTTDTQYF.

The chain has TRBV19 and TRBJ2-5; D is unclear. The CDR3 runs to 13 residues. V was trimmed by 1 base and J by 2 bases, leaving 5 bases between them. Germline CDR1 and CDR2: LNHDA and SQIVND (reference sequence). CDR3 loop: CASSIVLQETQYF. CDR3 nucleotides: TGTGCCAGTAGTATAGTCCTTCAAGAGACCCAGTACTTC.

The chain couples TRBV9 to TRBJ1-6; the D is unclear. Trimming left V 0 bases short and J 10 bases short, with 8 bases between. Germline lookup yields CDR1 SGDLS and CDR2 YYNGEE. The CDR3 runs to 13 residues. The CDR3 region is CASSVAPDSPLHF. Here the CDR3 DNA reads TGTGCCAGCAGCGTAGCTCCTGACTCACCCCTCCACTTT.

The genes are TRBV6-1 and TRBJ1-4; D is unclear. The CDR3 runs to 12 residues. Trimming shortened V by 6 bases and J by 6 bases, and 8 bases separated the two germline ends. From germline, CDR1 is MNHNS and CDR2 SASEGT. CDR3 nucleotides: TGTGCCAGCAGCAGAATCGATGAAAAACTGTTTTTT. Translating it yields CASSRIDEKLFF.

The chain is built from TRBV10-3 and TRBJ2-5; tentative D call: TRBD2 (6 bases). Germline V lookup: CDR1 ENHRY, CDR2 SYGVKD. This CDR3 has 14 amino acids. Trimming removed 4 bases from V and 5 bases from J, with 14 bases in between. The CDR3 nucleotides read TGTGCCATCAGTGCTTCTAGCGTCCGGGAGACCCAGTACTTC. It specifies CAISASSVRETQYF.

The V gene is TRBV27, the J gene TRBJ1-1; TRBD1 is a possible D gene (5 bases). Trimming took 4 bases from V and 7 from J, leaving 13 bases between them. The CDR3 is 13 amino acids. Germline V gene lookup returns CDR1 MNHEY and CDR2 SMNVEV (reference sequence). The CDR3 bases are TGTGCCAGCAGTTCCACTCTGACAGATGAAGCTTTCTTT. This sequence encodes CASSSTLTDEAFF.

In this sample, this clone turned up once. The rearrangement links TRBV10-3 to TRBJ1-1; no reliable D call. Trimming left V 7 bases short and J 0 bases short, with 9 bases between. This CDR3 is built from 13 residues. The V gene's germline CDR1 is ENHRY and CDR2 SYGVKD. The CDR3 DNA sequence: TGTGCCATCAACGAGGGTCTGAACACTGAAGCTTTCTTT. Encoded protein: CAINEGLNTEAFF.

This clone was observed once. The chain employs TRBV9 and TRBJ2-5, with TRBD2 identical over 12 bases. Trimming took 3 bases from V and 0 from J; bases not matched to a gene: 3. Germline V lookup: CDR1 SGDLS, CDR2 YYNGEE. CDR3 size: 16 residues. In DNA, the CDR3 is TGTGCCAGCAGCGCTGGACTAGCGGGAAACCAAGAGACCCAGTACTTC. This encodes CASSAGLAGNQETQYF.

This chain connects TRBV7-8 to TRBJ2-3; unclear D gene. There are 13 residues in the CDR3. V shed 5 bases and J shed 6 bases, with 12 bases lying between them. CDR1 is SGHVS, CDR2 FQNEAQ, per germline. In DNA form, the CDR3 reads TGTGCCAGCAGCCCTCCCCGGGCGGATACGCAGTATTTT. Residues: CASSPPRADTQYF.

This sequence joins TRBV6-6 and TRBJ1-1; D is undetermined. The CDR3 sequence is 14 residues long. With 10 bases removed from V and 4 bases from J, the gap between germline ends came to 19 bases. CDR1 is MNHNY and CDR2 is SVGAGI in the germline V gene (reference sequence). CDR3 nucleotides: TGTGCCACACGATACGTATCTTTGGGCACTGAAGCTTTCTTT. This gives the protein CATRYVSLGTEAFF.

The chain carries TRBV5-1 and TRBJ2-3, with 8 bases that match TRBD2. The CDR3 extends over 16 amino acids. The V and J ends lost 4 bases and 2 bases, in that order; junction bases with no gene match: 9. Germline CDR1 and CDR2: SGHRS and YFSETQ. CDR3 nucleotide sequence: TGCGCCAGCAGCCCAAGCGGGAGTCCCCACACAGATACGCAGTATTTT. Translated: CASSPSGSPHTDTQYF.

This rearrangement joins TRBV11-2 to TRBJ2-7; possible D gene TRBD2, 6 bases. The CDR3 is 15 residues long. Per the germline V gene, CDR1 is SGHAT and CDR2 is FQNNGV. V was clipped by 1 base and J by 6 bases, with 16 bases between them. The CDR3 bases are TGTGCCAGCAGCTTAGCGGTCGGGAGTACGGCCGAGCAGTACTTC. Protein: CASSLAVGSTAEQYF.

This clone showed up just once. The V and J genes are TRBV6-5 and TRBJ1-5; D perhaps matches TRBD1 (6 bases). The V end was cut by 4 bases, the J end by 3 bases, with 13 bases between. Germline values: CDR1 MNHEY, CDR2 SVGAGI. There are 15 residues in the CDR3. The CDR3 DNA reads as TGTGCCAGCAGTTCATCTCGACAGGCCAATCAGCCCCAGCATTTT. Translation: CASSSSRQANQPQHF.